The 16 T cell receptor beta chains presented below share a single source sample, sequenced in a study of shared clonotypes between healthy human individuals. Repertoires were generated with immunoSEQ multiplex PCR, while TCRdb's copy carries only in-frame clones and drops some. This sample has around 1,000,000 clones, with approximately 80% found just once. Sequencing was done on a sample of memory CD4+ T cells from PBMCs. The subset is: CD45RA-negative fraction. These receptors all come from a young man in good health. Some clones in this sample may be carry-over from other donors' samples.

This chain links TRBV7-9 with TRBJ2-3; either TRBD1 or TRBD2 may fit D (5 bases each). V was trimmed by 6 bases and J by 1 base, leaving 14 bases between them. The CDR3 runs 15 residues. Germline CDR1 is SEHNR and CDR2 is FQNEAQ (reference sequence). The CDR3 DNA reads as TGTGCCAGCAGGCCCCAATGGGACGGCACAGATACGCAGTATTTT. Translating it yields CASRPQWDGTDTQYF.

The chain links TRBV6-6 to TRBJ1-3; tentatively, D is TRBD1 (6 bases). Germline V gives CDR1 MNHNY, CDR2 SVGAGI (reference sequence). V lost 7 bases and J lost 4, with 17 bases in between. The CDR3 sequence is 15 residues long. The CDR3 DNA is TGTGCCAGCACTCTTGCAGGGGCACGCGGAAACACCATATATTTT. Its translation: CASTLAGARGNTIYF.

The chain uses TRBV19 and TRBJ2-2; 10 nucleotides line up with TRBD2. The V gene's germline CDR1 is LNHDA and CDR2 SQIVND (reference sequence). This CDR3 region has 15 residues. J lost 1 base, V lost 8 bases, and 4 bases had no gene match. The CDR3 spells CASQGLAVNTGELFF. CDR3 bases: TGTGCCAGTCAAGGACTAGCGGTGAACACCGGGGAGCTGTTTTTT.

V and J are TRBV9 and TRBJ2-5; D ambiguous. Deletions cut 1 base from V and 4 bases from J, with 11 bases between. The germline CDR1 and CDR2 sequences are SGDLS and YYNGEE. This CDR3 is 14 amino acids long. The CDR3 DNA reads TGTGCCAGCAGCGTAACCTGGAAAGGAGAGACCCAGTACTTC. As protein: CASSVTWKGETQYF.

The V and J genes are TRBV5-1 and TRBJ1-6; no definite D call. Germline V gene data show CDR1 as SGHRS and CDR2 as YFSETQ. With 1 base removed from V and 1 base from J, the gap between germline ends came to 12 bases. The CDR3 consists of 17 residues. The CDR3 loop is CASSLSGRSSYNSPLHF. The CDR3 nucleotides are TGCGCCAGCAGCTTGTCGGGCAGGTCTTCCTATAATTCACCCCTCCACTTT.

This chain uses TRBV5-1 with TRBJ1-2, with 11 bases that match TRBD1. Trimming took 5 bases from V and 2 from J; bases not matched to a gene: 14. Germline CDR1 SGHRS, CDR2 YFSETQ. This CDR3 is 18 amino acids long. CDR3 bases: TGCGCCAGCAGTCGTTGGGCCGGACAGGGGGCCCAAAACTATGGCTACACCTTC. It specifies CASSRWAGQGAQNYGYTF.

The CDR3 is CASRPAGQGDLEQYF. CDR3 nucleotide sequence: TGTGCCAGCAGACCCGCGGGACAGGGGGACCTCGAGCAGTACTTC. The V gene is TRBV6-6, the J gene TRBJ2-7; 11 bases agree with TRBD1. The germline gives CDR1 MNHNY, CDR2 SVGAGI (reference sequence). V shed 6 bases and J 6 bases; nucleotides not matched to a gene: 10. This CDR3 region has 15 residues.

CDR3 loop: CASSPGPGTGLEQYF. The CDR3 DNA follows: TGTGCCAGCTCACCCGGCCCGGGGACAGGGCTCGAGCAGTACTTC. This rearrangement joins TRBV18 to TRBJ2-7; 9 positions match TRBD1. The CDR3 length is 15 residues. With 3 bases clipped from V and 6 bases from J, the junction kept 9 bases outside the gene matches. Germline V CDR1 and CDR2: KGHSH, LQKENI.

In its sample, this clone was seen many times. J is TRBJ2-1 and V is TRBV6-1, with D possibly matching TRBD1 (7 bases). V lost 1 base, J lost 8 bases, and 15 bases lay in between. CDR1 and CDR2 from the germline V gene are MNHNS and SASEGT. This CDR3 has 15 residues. The CDR3 is CASSEEGAGGHEQFF. CDR3 nucleotides: TGTGCCAGCAGTGAAGAGGGGGCAGGGGGGCATGAGCAGTTCTTC.

The rearrangement links TRBV28 to TRBJ2-1; 12 bases match TRBD2. The V and J ends lost 6 bases and 9 bases, in that order; junction bases with no gene match: 9. CDR1 is MDHEN and CDR2 is SYDVKM in the germline V gene. The CDR3 runs to 15 residues. CDR3 loop: CASSPASGRAFEQFF. CDR3 sequence (DNA): TGTGCCAGCAGCCCGGCTAGCGGGAGGGCCTTTGAGCAGTTCTTC.

The rearrangement uses TRBV13 and TRBJ1-2, with D possibly TRBD1 on 5 matching bases. In germline, CDR1 is PRHDT, CDR2 FYEKMQ (reference sequence). The CDR3 length is 16 residues. The V end lost 5 bases, the J end lost 5 bases, and 21 bases lay between the germline ends. The DNA of the CDR3 is TGTGCCAGCAGCCCCCAGGGTATGGGATCTGGTTATGGCTACACCTTC. It encodes CASSPQGMGSGYGYTF.

The chain uses TRBV5-4 and TRBJ2-7; TRBD2 matches 13 bases. After removal of 4 bases from V and 3 bases from J, the junction contained 7 bases not matched to a gene. CDR3 length: 16 amino acids. Germline CDR1 reads SGHNT; CDR2 reads YYREEE (reference sequence). The CDR3 region has the DNA TGTGCCAGCAGCCAAGGACTAGCGGGAGACCTCTACGAGCAGTACTTC. This codes for CASSQGLAGDLYEQYF.

The J gene is TRBJ2-3, the V gene TRBV9; TRBD1 matches 10 bases. V trimming: 4 bases; J trimming: 0 bases; junction bases outside the gene matches: 17. The germline V gene encodes CDR1 SGDLS and CDR2 YYNGEE. The CDR3 is made up of 20 amino acids. CDR3 sequence: CASSLGTGAGETSSTDTQYF. CDR3 bases: TGTGCCAGCAGCCTTGGGACAGGGGCGGGAGAAACTTCTAGCACAGATACGCAGTATTTT.

The CDR3 DNA follows: TGCGCCAGCAGAGGGACTAGCGGGAGGAGGGGCACAGATACGCAGTATTTT. Amino acid sequence: CASRGTSGRRGTDTQYF. This sequence joins TRBV5-1 and TRBJ2-3; the match to TRBD2 covers 15 bases. This CDR3 is built from 17 residues. The germline CDR1 and CDR2 sequences are SGHRS and YFSETQ. The V gene end was trimmed by 5 bases and the J gene end by 1 base; junction bases not matched to a gene: 5.

This clone was found many times. The chain uses TRBV6-5 and TRBJ1-1; a possible D gene is TRBD1 (5 bases). Germline CDR1 MNHEY, CDR2 SVGAGI. Trimming took 10 bases from V and 4 from J, leaving 13 bases between them. The CDR3 has 12 amino acids. The CDR3 DNA follows: TGTGCCACCGCCCAAAGGGGCACTGAAGCTTTCTTT. Protein: CATAQRGTEAFF.

The chain is built from TRBV19 and TRBJ1-2; TRBD1 matches at 7 bases. V was clipped by 4 bases and J by 4 bases; unmatched bases: 9. CDR1 and CDR2 from the germline V gene are LNHDA and SQIVND (reference sequence). This CDR3 region has 15 residues. In DNA form, the CDR3 reads TGTGCCAGTAGTACCGACCGACAGGGCGGCTATGGCTACACCTTC. Its translation: CASSTDRQGGYGYTF.